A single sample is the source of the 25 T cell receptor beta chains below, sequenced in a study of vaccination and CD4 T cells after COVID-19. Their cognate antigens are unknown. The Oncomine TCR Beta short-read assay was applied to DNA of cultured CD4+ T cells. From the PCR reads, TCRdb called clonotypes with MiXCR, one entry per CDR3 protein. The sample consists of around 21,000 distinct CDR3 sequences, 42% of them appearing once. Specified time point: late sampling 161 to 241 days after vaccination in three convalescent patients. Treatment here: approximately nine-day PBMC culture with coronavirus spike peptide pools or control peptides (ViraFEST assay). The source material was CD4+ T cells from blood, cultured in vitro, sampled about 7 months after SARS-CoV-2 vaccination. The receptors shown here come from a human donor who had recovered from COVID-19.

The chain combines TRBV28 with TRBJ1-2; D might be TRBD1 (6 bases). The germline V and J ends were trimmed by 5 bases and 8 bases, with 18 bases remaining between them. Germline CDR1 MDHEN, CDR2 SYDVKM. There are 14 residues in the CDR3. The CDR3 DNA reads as TGTGCCAGCAGTGATCGACAGGCTTTAGCGGGCTACACCTTC. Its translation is CASSDRQALAGYTF.

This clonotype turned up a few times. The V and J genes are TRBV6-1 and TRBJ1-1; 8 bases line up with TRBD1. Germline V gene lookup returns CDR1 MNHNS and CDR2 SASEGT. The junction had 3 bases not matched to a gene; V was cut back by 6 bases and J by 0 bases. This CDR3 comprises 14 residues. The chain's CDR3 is CASSRTGMNTEAFF. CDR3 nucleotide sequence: TGTGCCAGCAGCCGGACAGGGATGAACACTGAAGCTTTCTTT.

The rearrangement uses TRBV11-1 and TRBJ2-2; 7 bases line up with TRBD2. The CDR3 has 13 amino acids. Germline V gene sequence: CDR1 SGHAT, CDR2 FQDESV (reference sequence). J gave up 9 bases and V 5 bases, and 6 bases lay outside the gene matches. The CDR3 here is CASSPDSGRELFF. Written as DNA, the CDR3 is TGTGCCAGCAGCCCTGACAGCGGGAGGGAGCTGTTTTTT. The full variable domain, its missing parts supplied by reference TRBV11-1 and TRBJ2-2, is EAEVAQSPRYKITEKSQAVAFWCDPISGHATLYWYRQILGQGPELLVQFQDESVVDDSQLPKDRFSAERLKGVDSTLKIQPAELGDSAMYLCASSPDSGRELFFGEGSRLTVL.

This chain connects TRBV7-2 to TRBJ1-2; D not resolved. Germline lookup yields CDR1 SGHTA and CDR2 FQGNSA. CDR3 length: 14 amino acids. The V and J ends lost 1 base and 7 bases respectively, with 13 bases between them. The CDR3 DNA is TGTGCCAGCAGCTTAGTTTCCCAGTTACCTGGCTACACCTTC. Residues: CASSLVSQLPGYTF. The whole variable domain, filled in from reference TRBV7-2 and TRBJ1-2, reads GAGVSQSPSNKVTEKGKDVELRCDPISGHTALYWYRQSLGQGLEFLIYFQGNSAPDKSGLPSDRFSAERTGGSVSTLTIQRTQQEDSAVYLCASSLVSQLPGYTFGSGTRLTVV.

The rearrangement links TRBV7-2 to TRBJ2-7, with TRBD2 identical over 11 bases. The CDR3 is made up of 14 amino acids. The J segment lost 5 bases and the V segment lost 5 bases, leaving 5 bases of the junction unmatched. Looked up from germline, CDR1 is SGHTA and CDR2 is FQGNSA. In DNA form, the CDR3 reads TGTGCCAGCAGCCGTAGCGGGAGGGTCGACGAGCAGTACTTC. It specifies CASSRSGRVDEQYF.

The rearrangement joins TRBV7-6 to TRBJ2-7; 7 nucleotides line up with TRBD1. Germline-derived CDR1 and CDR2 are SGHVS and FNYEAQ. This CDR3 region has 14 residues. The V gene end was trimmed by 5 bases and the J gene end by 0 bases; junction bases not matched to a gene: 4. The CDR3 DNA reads TGTGCCAGCAGCGCTCGGGACAGCTCCTACGAGCAGTACTTC. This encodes CASSARDSSYEQYF.

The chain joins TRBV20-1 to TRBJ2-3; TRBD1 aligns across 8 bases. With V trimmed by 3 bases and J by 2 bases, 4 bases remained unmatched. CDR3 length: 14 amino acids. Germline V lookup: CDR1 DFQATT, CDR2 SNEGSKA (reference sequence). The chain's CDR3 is CSASGTGNTDTQYF. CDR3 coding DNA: TGCAGTGCTAGTGGGACAGGTAACACAGATACGCAGTATTTT.

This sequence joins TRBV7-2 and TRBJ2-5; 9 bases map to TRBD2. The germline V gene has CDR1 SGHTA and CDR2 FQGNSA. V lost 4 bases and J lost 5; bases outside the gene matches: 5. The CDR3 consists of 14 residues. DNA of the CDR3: TGTGCCAGCAGCTATAGCGGGAGTGAGGAGACCCAGTACTTC. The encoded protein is CASSYSGSEETQYF.

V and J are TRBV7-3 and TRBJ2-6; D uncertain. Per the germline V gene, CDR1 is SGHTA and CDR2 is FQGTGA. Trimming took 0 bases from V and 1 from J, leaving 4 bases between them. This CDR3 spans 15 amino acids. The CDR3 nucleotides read TGTGCCAGCAGCTTAACAGGGTCTGGGGCCAACGTCCTGACTTTC. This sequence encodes CASSLTGSGANVLTF.

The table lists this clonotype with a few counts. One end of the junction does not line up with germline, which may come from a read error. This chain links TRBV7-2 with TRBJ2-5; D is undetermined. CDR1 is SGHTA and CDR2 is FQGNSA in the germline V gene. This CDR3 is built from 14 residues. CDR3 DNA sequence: TGTGCCAGCAGCTTAGCCCAGCAACAAGAGACCCAGTACTTT. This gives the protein CASSLAQQQETQYF.

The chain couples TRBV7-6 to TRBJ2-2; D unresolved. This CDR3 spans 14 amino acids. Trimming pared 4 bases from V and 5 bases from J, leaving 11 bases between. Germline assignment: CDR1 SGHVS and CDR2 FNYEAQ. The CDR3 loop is CASSSEAKTGELFF. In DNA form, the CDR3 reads TGTGCCAGCAGCTCAGAGGCCAAAACCGGGGAGCTGTTTTTT.

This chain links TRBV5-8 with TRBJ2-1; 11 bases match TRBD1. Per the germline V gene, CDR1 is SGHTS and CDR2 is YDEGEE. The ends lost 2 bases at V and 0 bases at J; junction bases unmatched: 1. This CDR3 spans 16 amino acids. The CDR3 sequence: CASSLGTGGSYNEQFF. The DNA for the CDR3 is TGTGCCAGCAGCTTAGGGACAGGGGGCTCCTACAATGAGCAGTTCTTC.

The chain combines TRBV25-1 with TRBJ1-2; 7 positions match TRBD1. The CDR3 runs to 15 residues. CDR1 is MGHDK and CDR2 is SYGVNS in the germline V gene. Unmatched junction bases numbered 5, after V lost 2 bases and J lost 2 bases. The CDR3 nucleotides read TGTGCCAGCAGTGAAACCGGGACAGCCAACTATGGCTACACCTTC. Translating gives CASSETGTANYGYTF.

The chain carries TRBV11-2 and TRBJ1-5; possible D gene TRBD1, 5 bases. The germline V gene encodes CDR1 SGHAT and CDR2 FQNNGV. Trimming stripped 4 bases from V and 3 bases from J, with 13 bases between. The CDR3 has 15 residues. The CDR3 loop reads CASSWSGANNQPQHF. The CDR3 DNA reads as TGTGCCAGCAGCTGGTCTGGGGCTAACAATCAGCCCCAGCATTTT.

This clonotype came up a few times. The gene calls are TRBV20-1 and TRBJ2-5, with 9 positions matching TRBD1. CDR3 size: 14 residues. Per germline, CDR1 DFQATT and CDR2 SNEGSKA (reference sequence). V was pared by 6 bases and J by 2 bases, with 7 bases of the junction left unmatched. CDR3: CSARGQGRQETQYF. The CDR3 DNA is TGCAGTGCCCGGGGACAGGGCCGTCAAGAGACCCAGTACTTC.

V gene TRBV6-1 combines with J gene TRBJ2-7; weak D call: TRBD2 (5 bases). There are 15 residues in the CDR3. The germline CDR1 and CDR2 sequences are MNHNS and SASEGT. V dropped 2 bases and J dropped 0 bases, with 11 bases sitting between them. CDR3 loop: CASSELAEFSYEQYF. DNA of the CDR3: TGTGCCAGCAGTGAACTAGCCGAATTCTCCTACGAGCAGTACTTC.

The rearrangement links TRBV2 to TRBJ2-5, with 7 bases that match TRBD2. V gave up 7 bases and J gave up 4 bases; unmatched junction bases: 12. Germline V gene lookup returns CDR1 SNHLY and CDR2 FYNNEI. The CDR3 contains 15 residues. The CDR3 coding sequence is TGTGCCAGCACCGGAGGCGGGGGTGGGGCAGAGACCCAGTACTTC. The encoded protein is CASTGGGGGAETQYF.

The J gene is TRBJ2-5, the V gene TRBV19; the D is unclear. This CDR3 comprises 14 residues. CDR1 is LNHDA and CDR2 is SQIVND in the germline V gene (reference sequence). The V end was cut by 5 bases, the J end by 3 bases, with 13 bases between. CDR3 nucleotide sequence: TGTGCCAGTAGTTCCCCCAACAGAGAAGAGACCCAGTACTTC. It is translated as CASSSPNREETQYF. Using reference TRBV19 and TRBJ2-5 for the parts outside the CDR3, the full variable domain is DGGITQSPKYLFRKEGQNVTLSCEQNLNHDAMYWYRQDPGQGLRLIYYSQIVNDFQKGDIAEGYSVSREKKESFPLTVTSAQKNPTAFYLCASSSPNREETQYFGPGTRLLVL.

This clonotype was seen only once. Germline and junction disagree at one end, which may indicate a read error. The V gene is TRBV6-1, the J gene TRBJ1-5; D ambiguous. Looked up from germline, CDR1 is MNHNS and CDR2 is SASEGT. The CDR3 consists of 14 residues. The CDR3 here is CASSTVLSDQPQHF. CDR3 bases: TGTGCCAGCAGCACAGTTCTTAGCGATCAGCCCCAGCATTTT.

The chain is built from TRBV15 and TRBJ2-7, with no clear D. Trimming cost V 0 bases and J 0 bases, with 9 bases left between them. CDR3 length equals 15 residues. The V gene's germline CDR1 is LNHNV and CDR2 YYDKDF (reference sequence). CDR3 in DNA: TGTGCCACCAGCAGAGAACTGGAGAGCTCCTACGAGCAGTACTTC. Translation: CATSRELESSYEQYF.

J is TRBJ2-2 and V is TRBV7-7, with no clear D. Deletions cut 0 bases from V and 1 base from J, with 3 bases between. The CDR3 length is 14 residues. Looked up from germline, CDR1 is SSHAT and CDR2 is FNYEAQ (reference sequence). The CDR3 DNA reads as TGTGCCAGCAGCTTAGCGGGGAACACCGGGGAGCTGTTTTTT. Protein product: CASSLAGNTGELFF.

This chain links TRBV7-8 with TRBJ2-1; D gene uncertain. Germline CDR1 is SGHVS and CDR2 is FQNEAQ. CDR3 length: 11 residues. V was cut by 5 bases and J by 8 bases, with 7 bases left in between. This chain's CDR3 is CASSRLDEQFF. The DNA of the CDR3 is TGTGCCAGCAGCCGCTTAGATGAGCAGTTCTTC. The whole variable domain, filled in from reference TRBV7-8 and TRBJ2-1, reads GAGVSQSPRYKVAKRGQDVALRCDPISGHVSLFWYQQALGQGPEFLTYFQNEAQLDKSGLPSDRFFAERPEGSVSTLKIQRTQQEDSAVYLCASSRLDEQFFGPGTRLTVL.

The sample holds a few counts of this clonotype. This chain's CDR3 is CASSLGQAGNTIYF. Written as DNA, the CDR3 is TGTGCCAGCAGCTTAGGGCAGGCTGGAAACACCATATATTTT. J is TRBJ1-3 and V is TRBV7-2, with no clear D. The germline CDR1 and CDR2 sequences are SGHTA and FQGNSA. V was cut by 1 base and J by 2 bases, with 6 bases left in between. The CDR3 sequence is 14 residues long.

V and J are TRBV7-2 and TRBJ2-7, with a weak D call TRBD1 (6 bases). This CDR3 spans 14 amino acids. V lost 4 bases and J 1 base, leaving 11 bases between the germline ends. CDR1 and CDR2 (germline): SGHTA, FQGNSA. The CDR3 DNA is TGTGCCAGCAGCTCGGCAGGGGCGTCCTACGAGCAGTACTTC. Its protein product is CASSSAGASYEQYF.

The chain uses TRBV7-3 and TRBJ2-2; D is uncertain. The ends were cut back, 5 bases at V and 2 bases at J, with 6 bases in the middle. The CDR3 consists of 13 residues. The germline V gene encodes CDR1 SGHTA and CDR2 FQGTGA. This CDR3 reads CASSPRNTGELFF. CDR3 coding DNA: TGTGCCAGCAGCCCCCGAAACACCGGGGAGCTGTTTTTT.